This TCR beta chain derives from a study of radiotherapy plus CTLA-4 blockade in lung cancer. In the study overall: In 18% of patients, objective responses were seen; 25% to 40% had disease control. Findings and limits, study-wide: Reports identified early blood T cell clone dynamics, with interferon-beta, as the best response predictor.

Data came from immunoSEQ multiplex PCR; TCRdb stores just in-frame clones and leaves some out. The table includes about 48,000 clones, roughly 80% detected once. As regards this clone: No antigen is known for it.

The length of the CDR3 is 17 residues. Trimming pared 6 bases from V and 0 bases from J, leaving 17 bases between. Per the germline V gene, CDR1 is MDHEN and CDR2 is SYDVKM. CTLA-4 blockade using ipilimumab, together with focal radiation, was received by patients with chemo-refractory metastatic non-small-cell lung cancer. The material was peripheral blood, obtained from a patient treated with radiotherapy plus ipilimumab. The V and J genes are TRBV28 and TRBJ2-2; TRBD1 is a possible D gene (6 bases). The origin of this receptor is a human donor with non-small cell lung cancer who had stable disease on radiotherapy plus ipilimumab. CDR3 residues: CASSITGFRANTGELFF. The CDR3 region has the DNA TGTGCCAGCAGCATTACAGGGTTTCGAGCGAACACCGGGGAGCTGTTTTTT.